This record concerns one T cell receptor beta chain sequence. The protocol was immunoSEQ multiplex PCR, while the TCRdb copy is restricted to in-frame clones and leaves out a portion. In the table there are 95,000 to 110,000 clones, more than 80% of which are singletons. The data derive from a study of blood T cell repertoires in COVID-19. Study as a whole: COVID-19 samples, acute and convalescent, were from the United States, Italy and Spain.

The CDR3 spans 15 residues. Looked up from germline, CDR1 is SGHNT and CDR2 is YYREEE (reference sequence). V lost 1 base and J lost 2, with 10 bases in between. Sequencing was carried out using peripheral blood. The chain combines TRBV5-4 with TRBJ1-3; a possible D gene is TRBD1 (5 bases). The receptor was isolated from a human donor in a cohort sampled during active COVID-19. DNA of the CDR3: TGTGCCAGCAGCTTGCAAGGGGTCCCTGGAAACACCATATATTTT. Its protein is CASSLQGVPGNTIYF.